These 17 T cell receptor beta chains share one sample of origin, sequenced in a study of T cells after yellow fever vaccination. MiXCR, run by TCRdb on the 5' RACE reads, gives a single entry per CDR3 protein. Of 300,000 or so distinct CDR3 sequences listed, around 13% are singletons. Source: CD4+ T cells sorted from PBMCs, taken 45 days after the yellow fever booster vaccination. Source of these receptors: a man between 25 and 39 years old who received the YFV17D yellow fever vaccine.

This clonotype has more than one count but fewer than ten. V gene TRBV20-1 combines with J gene TRBJ2-3; TRBD2 might be the D (6 bases). Trimming left V 6 bases short and J 0 bases short, with 16 bases between. There are 15 residues in the CDR3. CDR1 DFQATT and CDR2 SNEGSKA come from the germline V gene (reference sequence). The CDR3 region is CSARRASGSTDTQYF. Written as DNA, the CDR3 is TGCAGTGCCCGACGGGCCAGCGGGAGCACAGATACGCAGTATTTT.

This clonotype was observed a handful of times. The V call is TRBV27, the J call TRBJ2-5, with a tentative D call TRBD2 (5 bases). Germline values: CDR1 MNHEY, CDR2 SMNVEV (reference sequence). The CDR3 length is 13 residues. The ends were cut back, 6 bases at V and 0 bases at J, with 8 bases in the middle. CDR3 nucleotide sequence: TGTGCCAGCAGATACGGGAACCAAGAGACCCAGTACTTC. Its protein is CASRYGNQETQYF.

This clonotype was counted a few times. This chain connects TRBV27 to TRBJ2-1; 7 nucleotides align to TRBD2. J lost 8 bases, V lost 6 bases, and 19 bases had no gene match. Germline V CDR1 and CDR2: MNHEY, SMNVEV (reference sequence). CDR3 length: 17 amino acids. CDR3 residues: CASSPHVGGSYNHEQFF. The DNA of the CDR3 is TGTGCCAGCAGCCCCCATGTTGGCGGGAGTTACAACCATGAGCAGTTCTTC.

This clonotype has a handful of counts. The rearrangement links TRBV19 to TRBJ2-1; D might be TRBD1 (6 bases). This CDR3 region has 15 residues. Trimming took 6 bases from V and 0 from J, leaving 12 bases between them. The germline V gene has CDR1 LNHDA and CDR2 SQIVND (reference sequence). This CDR3 reads CASRADSRSYNEQFF. The CDR3 bases are TGTGCCAGTAGGGCGGACAGCCGCTCCTACAATGAGCAGTTCTTC.

CDR3 DNA sequence: TGTGCCAGCTCTTCGGGACAGGGGCCGTTCGGCTACACCTTC. Encoded protein: CASSSGQGPFGYTF. This rearrangement joins TRBV18 to TRBJ1-2, with 10 positions matching TRBD1. CDR3 size: 14 residues. Germline values: CDR1 KGHSH, CDR2 LQKENI. With V trimmed by 6 bases and J by 8 bases, 9 bases remained unmatched.

This clonotype was counted a few times. The chain combines TRBV20-1 with TRBJ1-5; D is ambiguous. The ends were cut back, 5 bases at V and 3 bases at J, with 17 bases in the middle. This CDR3 comprises 15 residues. CDR1 and CDR2 (germline): DFQATT, SNEGSKA (reference sequence). This CDR3 reads CSALLRAVPNQPQHF. CDR3 sequence (DNA): TGCAGTGCTCTTCTTCGTGCAGTTCCCAATCAGCCCCAGCATTTT.

V is TRBV20-1 and J is TRBJ2-2; D possibly corresponds to TRBD2 (6 bases). V was clipped by 6 bases and J by 0 bases, with 14 bases between them. CDR3 size: 15 residues. Germline V gene sequence: CDR1 DFQATT, CDR2 SNEGSKA (reference sequence). CDR3 loop: CSARDSFANTGELFF. In DNA, the CDR3 is TGCAGTGCCAGGGACTCGTTCGCGAACACCGGGGAGCTGTTTTTT.

This chain joins TRBV21-1 and TRBJ2-7; TRBD2, the D gene given by the table, was not confirmed from the DNA. TRBV21-1 is recorded as a pseudogene. The CDR3 is 20 residues long. The CDR3 sequence is CASSKAVASGRFGSSYEQYF. The CDR3, as DNA: TGTGCCAGCAGCAAAGCGGTGGCTAGCGGGAGGTTCGGGAGCTCCTACGAGCAGTACTTC.

This clonotype was seen a few times. This chain joins TRBV5-1 and TRBJ2-7, with D possibly being TRBD2 (6 bases). Germline assignment: CDR1 SGHRS and CDR2 YFSETQ. Trimming removed 0 bases from V and 1 base from J, with 14 bases in between. CDR3 length equals 16 residues. This CDR3 reads CASSLDPGVRSYEQYF. The CDR3, as DNA: TGCGCCAGCAGCTTGGACCCGGGAGTCCGGTCCTACGAGCAGTACTTC.

The rearrangement uses TRBV7-9 and TRBJ2-5, with 9 bases lining up with TRBD1. V shed 7 bases and J 9 bases; nucleotides not matched to a gene: 6. In germline, CDR1 is SEHNR, CDR2 FQNEAQ (reference sequence). The CDR3 extends over 12 amino acids. In DNA, the CDR3 is TGTGCCAGCACCCACGGGACAGGGTCCCAGTACTTC. It yields the protein CASTHGTGSQYF.

The chain has TRBV20-1 and TRBJ1-5; no reliable D call. V was cut by 1 base and J by 4 bases, with 5 bases left in between. The CDR3 runs 12 residues. Per germline, CDR1 DFQATT and CDR2 SNEGSKA (reference sequence). The CDR3 loop reads CSARGANQPQHF. The CDR3 nucleotides are TGCAGTGCTAGAGGGGCAAATCAGCCCCAGCATTTT.

This clonotype was seen a handful of times. This chain links TRBV7-8 with TRBJ2-6; TRBD1 or TRBD2 may be the D gene (5 bases each). CDR1 is SGHVS, CDR2 FQNEAQ, per germline. The CDR3 has 18 residues. Between the trimmed V and J ends, which lost 1 base and 3 bases, there was a span of 16 bases. The CDR3 reads CASSLGRGGESGANVLTF. For the CDR3, the DNA is TGTGCCAGCAGCTTAGGAAGGGGTGGGGAGAGTGGGGCCAACGTCCTGACTTTC.

This chain uses TRBV4-3 with TRBJ2-7; TRBD1 aligns across 9 bases. This CDR3 has 16 residues. Germline V gene sequence: CDR1 LGHNA, CDR2 YSLEER. V lost 4 bases to trimming and J lost 4 bases; unmatched junction nucleotides: 11. The CDR3 loop is CASSLGTGQGNYEQYF. The CDR3 coding sequence is TGCGCCAGCAGCCTAGGCACGGGACAGGGAAATTACGAGCAGTACTTC.

This clonotype was detected only a few times. The CDR3 reads CASSLSGQGNNQPQHF. The CDR3 nucleotides are TGTGCCAGCAGTTTATCCGGACAGGGCAATAATCAGCCCCAGCATTTT. The chain is built from TRBV12-3 or TRBV12-4 and TRBJ1-5; 8 nucleotides agree with TRBD1. CDR3 length equals 16 residues. V shed 2 bases and J 4 bases; nucleotides not matched to a gene: 7.

This clonotype was seen a few times. This rearrangement joins TRBV20-1 to TRBJ2-1; D not certain. The V end was cut by 3 bases, the J end by 7 bases, with 13 bases between. Germline CDR1 reads DFQATT; CDR2 reads SNEGSKA (reference sequence). The CDR3 spans 13 residues. The CDR3, as DNA: TGCAGTGCTAGTGTACCCGCGCTTAATGAGCAGTTCTTC. It translates to CSASVPALNEQFF.

This clonotype has more than one count but fewer than ten. The chain couples TRBV20-1 to TRBJ1-2, with D possibly being TRBD1 (5 bases). The CDR3 totals 14 residues. Germline V CDR1 and CDR2: DFQATT, SNEGSKA (reference sequence). Trimming pared 4 bases from V and 0 bases from J, leaving 12 bases between. CDR3 sequence reads: CSAMSGTANYGYTF. For the CDR3, the DNA is TGCAGTGCTATGTCAGGGACTGCTAACTATGGCTACACCTTC.

The J gene is TRBJ2-1, the V gene TRBV20-1; TRBD1 matches at 9 bases. J lost 7 bases, V lost 6 bases, and 13 bases had no gene match. CDR3 length equals 15 residues. Looked up from germline, CDR1 is DFQATT and CDR2 is SNEGSKA (reference sequence). CDR3 bases: TGCAGTGCCTATCGTGACAGGGGGATCAATAATGAGCAGTTCTTC. Translation: CSAYRDRGINNEQFF.